This entry is about one T cell receptor (beta chain). The RNA input was roughly 0.45 to 1 ug, and it was reverse transcribed with random hexamers. TCRdb processed the immunoSEQ multiplex PCR reads anew with MiXCR; each CDR3 protein has one entry. The table has 90,000 to 150,000 distinct CDR3 sequences, 93% seen once. Germline CDR1 is DFQATT and CDR2 is SNEGSKA (reference sequence). The CDR3 has 15 residues. Trimming removed 5 bases from V and 1 base from J; junction bases left unmatched: 6. The sample originates from a study of CD8 T cells in Susac syndrome. The sequencing sample was made of CD4+ T cells from PBMCs. The chain employs TRBV20-1 and TRBJ1-5; 9 nucleotides match TRBD1. This TCR derives from a human donor with multiple sclerosis. CDR3 region: CSAQITGGSNQPQHF. The CDR3 DNA reads as TGCAGTGCTCAGATTACAGGGGGCAGCAATCAGCCCCAGCATTTT.